These T cell receptor beta chains were read from a single sample in a study of STAT5B mutations in CD4+ large granular lymphocyte leukemia. Measured with immunoSEQ multiplex PCR; TCRdb has only the in-frame clones, and not every one. The sample carries 30,000 or so clones, about four fifths recorded once. Material for sequencing was CD4+ T cells from blood buffy coats. These TCRs come from a human donor in good health. Both conserved end residues are part of each CDR3. D genes are given only for firm matches. Not all rows give a size; the values are once, few, many and, for expanded clones, a class.

TRBV19	TRBJ2-2	-	-	CASSIQFHTGELFF	TGTGCCAGTAGTATCCAGTTTCACACCGGGGAGCTGTTTTTT
TRBV6-5	TRBJ1-1	-	TRBD1	CASRRRQGDTEAFF	TGTGCCAGCAGACGCCGACAGGGGGACACTGAAGCTTTCTTT
TRBV28	TRBJ2-7	few	-	CASSTGGLREQYF	TGTGCCAGCAGTACCGGAGGGTTGAGAGAGCAGTACTTC
TRBV19	TRBJ2-3	-	TRBD2	CASRASRGQAGGTDTQYF	TGTGCCAGTAGGGCCTCAAGGGGTCAAGCGGGAGGGACAGATACGCAGTATTTT
TRBV5-1	TRBJ2-3	-	-	CASSDELSTDTQYF	TGCGCCAGCAGCGATGAGCTTAGCACAGATACGCAGTATTTT
TRBV6-5	TRBJ2-5	-	-	CASRPNTGLQETQYF	TGTGCCAGCAGACCGAACACAGGGCTCCAAGAGACCCAGTACTTC
TRBV23-1	TRBJ2-7	-	-	CASSQSEGELDRRKDEQYF	TGCGCCAGCAGTCAATCGGAGGGTGAATTGGACAGGCGAAAGGACGAGCAGTACTTC
TRBV7-7	TRBJ2-7	-	-	CASSLALGYEQYF	TGTGCTAGCAGCTTAGCGCTGGGCTACGAGCAGTACTTC
TRBV7-8	TRBJ1-2	-	-	CASSFTDNYGYTF	TGTGCCAGCAGCTTCACCGATAACTATGGCTACACCTTC
TRBV7-2	TRBJ1-2	-	TRBD1	CASSLADRGDGYTF	TGTGCCAGCAGCTTAGCCGACAGGGGGGATGGCTACACCTTC
TRBV19	TRBJ2-7	-	TRBD1	CASSIGPPNRGFLYEQYF	TGTGCCAGTAGTATAGGCCCTCCGAACAGGGGGTTTCTCTACGAGCAGTACTTC
TRBV4-3	TRBJ1-4	-	TRBD1	CASSQDAQGAYINEKLFF	TGCGCCAGCAGCCAAGATGCACAGGGGGCTTATATTAATGAAAAACTGTTTTTT
TRBV5-3	TRBJ2-5	once	-	CASSLVGAETQYF	TGTGCCAGCAGCTTGGTGGGAGCAGAGACCCAGTACTTC
TRBV2	TRBJ1-5	-	TRBD1	CASSEEGQGNQPQHF	TGTGCCAGCAGTGAAGAGGGACAGGGGAATCAGCCCCAGCATTTT
TRBV18	TRBJ2-3	-	-	CASSLTGKSTDTQYF	TGTGCCAGCTCACTGACAGGAAAGAGCACAGATACGCAGTATTTT
TRBV30	TRBJ1-1	-	-	CAWSVRAWGYTEAFF	TGTGCCTGGAGTGTTCGGGCCTGGGGATACACTGAAGCTTTCTTT
TRBV9	TRBJ1-4	-	TRBD1	CASSGGQGEKLFF	TGTGCCAGCAGCGGCGGACAGGGAGAAAAACTGTTTTTT
TRBV7-9	TRBJ2-7	-	-	CASSPSLTTPSYEQYF	TGTGCCAGCAGCCCTTCTTTGACCACCCCTTCCTACGAGCAGTACTTC
TRBV5-1	TRBJ2-7	-	TRBD1	CASSSVGDRYYEQYF	TGCGCCAGCAGCTCGGTGGGGGACAGGTACTACGAGCAGTACTTC
TRBV19	TRBJ2-3	-	-	CASSARDSTDTQYF	TGTGCCAGTAGTGCCAGGGACAGCACAGATACGCAGTATTTT
TRBV6-6	TRBJ2-3	-	-	CASSYSGLYGTDTQYF	TGTGCCAGCAGTTATTCTGGACTTTATGGCACAGATACGCAGTATTTT
TRBV30	TRBJ1-2	-	-	CAWGRMAYGYTF	TGTGCATGGGGGAGGATGGCTTATGGCTACACCTTC
TRBV18	TRBJ2-3	-	-	CASSPPTGSTDTQYF	TGTGCCAGCTCACCACCTACAGGGAGCACAGATACGCAGTATTTT
TRBV7-2	TRBJ2-1	-	-	CASSINRGIYNEQFF	TGTGCCAGCAGCATTAACCGGGGAATTTACAATGAGCAGTTCTTC
TRBV19	TRBJ1-1	-	-	CASSIFGGQGRNTEAFF	TGTGCCAGTAGTATATTTGGAGGGCAGGGGCGGAACACTGAAGCTTTCTTT
TRBV5-1	TRBJ2-2	-	TRBD1	CASSVGDRDIIGELFF	TGCGCCAGCAGCGTAGGTGACAGGGATATAATCGGGGAGCTGTTTTTT
TRBV7-8	TRBJ1-4	-	-	CASSSTYDRGEKLFF	TGTGCCAGCAGCTCAACTTACGACCGCGGGGAAAAACTGTTTTTT
TRBV28	TRBJ1-1	few	-	CASSLVVGEAFF	TGTGCCAGCAGTTTGGTGGTCGGTGAAGCTTTCTTT